This T cell receptor (beta chain) was found in a study of T cells in Graves' hyperthyroidism and ophthalmopathy. Study conclusions and caveats: With a median lead of approximately six months before onset, the model predicted ophthalmopathy.

Amplification targeted TCR beta CDR3 regions from RNA transcripts. Primed by the HTBI set, a first-round RT-PCR was run on the TCR CDR3. TCRdb fed the multiplex PCR reads into MiXCR, producing one record per CDR3 protein. The sample records 150,000 or so distinct CDR3 sequences, approximately 9% being singletons. This clonotype was counted at least ten times. As yet, its antigen is unknown. Every diagnosis used clinical symptoms, serum thyroxine and TRAb, thyroid ultrasound and orbital computed tomography. Source material for PBMCs was roughly 10 ml fresh peripheral blood. J lost 1 base, V lost 1 base, and 14 bases had no gene match. This CDR3 is 19 amino acids long. CDR1 is SEHNR and CDR2 is FQNEAQ in the germline V gene (reference sequence).

The origin of this receptor is a woman younger than 35 with Graves' hyperthyroidism that later progressed to Graves' ophthalmopathy. The chain employs TRBV7-9 and TRBJ1-1, with TRBD1 matching 8 bases. Sample: blood. The CDR3, as DNA: TGTGCCAGCAGCTTAGTTGGGGGCAGGGGGCGGCCTTCGAACACTGAAGCTTTCTTT. Amino acids: CASSLVGGRGRPSNTEAFF.